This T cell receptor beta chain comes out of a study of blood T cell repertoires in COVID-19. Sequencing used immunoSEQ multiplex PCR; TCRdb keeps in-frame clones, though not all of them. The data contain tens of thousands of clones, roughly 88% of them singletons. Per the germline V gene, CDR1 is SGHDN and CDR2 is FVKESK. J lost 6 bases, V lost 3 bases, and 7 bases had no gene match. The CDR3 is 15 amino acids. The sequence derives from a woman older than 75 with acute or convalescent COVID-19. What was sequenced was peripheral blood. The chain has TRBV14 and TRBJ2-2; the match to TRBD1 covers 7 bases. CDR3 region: CASSHSQGRPGELFF. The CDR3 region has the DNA TGTGCCAGCAGCCACTCACAGGGGAGACCCGGGGAGCTGTTTTTT. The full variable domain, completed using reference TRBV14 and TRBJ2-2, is EAGVTQFPSHSVIEKGQTVTLRCDPISGHDNLYWYRRVMGKEIKFLLHFVKESKQDESGMPNNRFLAERTGGTYSTLKVQPAELEDSGVYFCASSHSQGRPGELFFGEGSRLTVL.